The present entry profiles one T cell receptor (beta chain) with its context. These data are taken from a study of blood T cell repertoires in COVID-19. Looking at the study overall: COVID-19 samples, acute and convalescent, were from the United States, Italy and Spain. PBMCs, B-cell-depleted T cells, or T cells provided the cDNA or gDNA that made up the material.

In the authors' workflow: Amplification from reference gene primers served as the basis for estimated nucleated cell counts. TCRdb's copy holds only in-frame clones and misses some; the assay was immunoSEQ multiplex PCR. D and trimming come from the DNA, and the V and J calls and clone size come from that table. The sample contains about 170,000 clones, 70% to 85% of which appear only once. From germline, CDR1 is KGHSH and CDR2 LQKENI. V lost 3 bases to trimming and J lost 3 bases, with 18 bases between them. This CDR3 has 16 residues. The chain combines TRBV18 with TRBJ2-7; D perhaps matches TRBD1 (5 bases). Sequencing was carried out using peripheral blood. The TCR comes from a woman over 75 with acute or convalescent COVID-19. The CDR3 region has the DNA TGTGCCAGCTCACCCCGGTCTCCCCAGGGTGACTACGAGCAGTACTTC. It is translated as CASSPRSPQGDYEQYF. The whole variable domain, remainder taken from reference TRBV18 and TRBJ2-7, is NAGVMQNPRHLVRRRGQEARLRCSPMKGHSHVYWYRQLPEEGLKFMVYLQKENIIDESGMPKERFSAEFPKEGPSILRIQQVVRGDSAAYFCASSPRSPQGDYEQYFGPGTRLTVT.